These 4 T cell receptor beta chains were sequenced from one sample in a study of T-cell memory formation after mild COVID-19. Using its own MiXCR run on the 5' RACE reads, TCRdb lists one record per CDR3 protein. The profile shows a few hundred thousand distinct CDR3 sequences, approximately 21% of them singletons. Sequencing was performed on PBMCs or a T cell subset sorted from them (not recorded which). The receptors come from an adult woman who had mild COVID-19 (a few samples of this study predate the infection). Cell type and time point are not known.

The V and J genes are TRBV12-3 or TRBV12-4 and TRBJ1-5; D not resolved. CDR3 length: 11 residues. Between the trimmed V and J ends, which lost 1 base and 9 bases, there was a span of 4 bases. Written as DNA, the CDR3 is TGTGCCAGCAGTTTAGGTGGGCCCCAGCATTTT. It yields the protein CASSLGGPQHF.

This clonotype was counted a few times. The chain is built from TRBV12-3 or TRBV12-4 and TRBJ2-4; TRBD2 matches at 10 bases. The CDR3 is made up of 16 amino acids. Trimming cost V 8 bases and J 6 bases; bases outside gene matches: 13. The CDR3 bases are TGTGCCAGCGTGGGAGCGGGAGGGGGATCGGGAAACATTCAGTACTTC. As protein: CASVGAGGGSGNIQYF.

The V call is TRBV7-2, the J call TRBJ2-1; D is perhaps TRBD2 (6 bases). Germline assignment: CDR1 SGHTA and CDR2 FQGNSA. This CDR3 spans 16 amino acids. V lost 4 bases to trimming and J lost 2 bases, with 15 bases between them. The CDR3, as DNA: TGTGCCAGCAGCTCGACGTTTGCGGGAACCTACAATGAGCAGTTCTTC. As protein: CASSSTFAGTYNEQFF.

The rearrangement uses TRBV24-1 and TRBJ2-1; possibly TRBD1 for D (5 bases). V lost 3 bases, J lost 8 bases, and 16 bases lay in between. The germline CDR1 and CDR2 sequences are KGHDR and SFDVKD. The CDR3 runs to 15 residues. The CDR3 coding sequence is TGTGCCACCAGTGATCCAACCAGGGTTAACTATGAGCAGTTCTTC. It encodes CATSDPTRVNYEQFF.